The 26 T cell receptor beta chains in this list originate from one sample, sequenced in a study of blood T cell repertoires in COVID-19. Here immunoSEQ multiplex PCR was the method, and the copy in TCRdb shows in-frame clones only, minus some. This table holds approximately 300,000 clones, around 83% found once. Sequencing was carried out using peripheral blood. The receptors shown here come from a woman in her forties or fifties with acute or convalescent COVID-19.

V usage is TRBV6-5 and J usage is TRBJ2-2; 8 bases match TRBD1. The CDR3 extends over 14 amino acids. Per the germline V gene, CDR1 is MNHEY and CDR2 is SVGAGI. With 6 bases clipped from V and 4 bases from J, the junction kept 4 bases outside the gene matches. The CDR3 spells CASRGQVATGELFF. DNA for the CDR3: TGTGCCAGCAGGGGACAGGTGGCCACCGGGGAGCTGTTTTTT.

This chain uses TRBV6-1 with TRBJ2-2; no clear D. CDR1 is MNHNS and CDR2 is SASEGT in the germline V gene. Trimming removed 1 base from V and 9 bases from J, with 9 bases in between. The CDR3 has 13 residues. CDR3 residues: CASSEVAARELFF. CDR3 DNA: TGTGCCAGCAGTGAAGTGGCCGCCCGGGAGCTGTTTTTT.

This chain connects TRBV6-2 or TRBV6-3 to TRBJ2-7; D not resolved. This CDR3 is built from 12 residues. CDR1 is MNHEY, CDR2 SVGEGT, per germline. V lost 0 bases and J lost 5, with 5 bases in between. The CDR3 sequence: CASSYSNNEQYF. CDR3 nucleotides: TGTGCCAGCAGTTACTCGAACAACGAGCAGTACTTC.

CDR3 protein: CASSRAASGGYLYNEQFF. In DNA, the CDR3 is TGTGCCAGCAGCCGTGCGGCTAGCGGGGGGTATCTCTACAATGAGCAGTTCTTC. The rearrangement joins TRBV7-8 to TRBJ2-1; 11 positions match TRBD2. This CDR3 has 18 amino acids. The J segment lost 3 bases and the V segment lost 5 bases, leaving 12 bases of the junction unmatched. Germline loops: CDR1 SGHVS, CDR2 FQNEAQ.

The chain combines TRBV5-6 with TRBJ1-5; 7 positions match TRBD1. CDR3 length: 14 amino acids. Trimming removed 6 bases from V and 4 bases from J; junction bases left unmatched: 7. Per germline, CDR1 SGHDT and CDR2 YYEEEE. In DNA form, the CDR3 reads TGTGCCAGCAACAGACGACAGGGAAATCAGCCCCAGCATTTT. As protein: CASNRRQGNQPQHF. Complete variable domain (other parts from reference TRBV5-6 and TRBJ1-5): DAGVTQSPTHLIKTRGQQVTLRCSPKSGHDTVSWYQQALGQGPQFIFQYYEEEERQRGNFPDRFSGHQFPNYSSELNVNALLLGDSALYLCASNRRQGNQPQHFGDGTRLSIL.

The V and J genes are TRBV5-1 and TRBJ2-2; 11 nucleotides agree with TRBD1. Germline V gene lookup returns CDR1 SGHRS and CDR2 YFSETQ. This CDR3 is built from 13 residues. Trimming at V came to 9 bases and at J to 7 bases, leaving 5 bases not matched to a gene. CDR3 sequence (DNA): TGCGCCACCGGACAGGGGGCTATCGGGGAGCTGTTTTTT. It yields the protein CATGQGAIGELFF.

V and J are TRBV28 and TRBJ2-7; a weak D match, TRBD2 (7 bases). The CDR3 sequence is 15 residues long. CDR1 is MDHEN, CDR2 SYDVKM, per germline. With 6 bases removed from V and 0 bases from J, the gap between germline ends came to 15 bases. In nucleotides, the CDR3 is TGTGCCAGCAGCCCAGCGGGACACCTCTCCTACGAGCAGTACTTC. Its translation: CASSPAGHLSYEQYF.

The chain joins TRBV7-9 to TRBJ1-2; D is perhaps TRBD1 (5 bases). Germline lookup yields CDR1 SEHNR and CDR2 FQNEAQ (reference sequence). The length of the CDR3 is 15 residues. Trimming took 7 bases from V and 6 from J, leaving 21 bases between them. In DNA, the CDR3 is TGTGCCAGCACCGTTACCGGGACTCGAATCAATGGCTACACCTTC. It specifies CASTVTGTRINGYTF.

In DNA, the CDR3 is TGTGCCATCCAACCGGGACAGGGGAATCAGCCCCAGCATTTT. Its protein is CAIQPGQGNQPQHF. The chain employs TRBV6-5 and TRBJ1-5, with 10 positions matching TRBD1. This CDR3 has 14 residues. The ends lost 10 bases at V and 4 bases at J; junction bases unmatched: 7. CDR1 is MNHEY and CDR2 is SVGAGI in the germline V gene.

This chain joins TRBV27 and TRBJ2-2; tentatively, D is TRBD1 (6 bases). CDR3 length equals 17 residues. V lost 2 bases, J lost 3 bases, and 16 bases lay in between. Germline CDR1 MNHEY, CDR2 SMNVEV (reference sequence). The CDR3 loop is CASSLKRPGDYTGELFF. DNA for the CDR3: TGTGCCAGCAGTTTAAAGAGGCCAGGGGATTACACCGGGGAGCTGTTTTTT.

This chain uses TRBV19 with TRBJ2-5; 8 bases line up with TRBD2. This CDR3 has 15 amino acids. Germline CDR1 and CDR2: LNHDA and SQIVND (reference sequence). V was pared by 3 bases and J by 5 bases, with 8 bases of the junction left unmatched. CDR3 in amino acids: CASSIVGTRGETQYF. The CDR3 DNA reads TGTGCCAGTAGTATCGTTGGGACTAGGGGGGAGACCCAGTACTTC.

J is TRBJ2-1 and V is TRBV7-3, with 9 nucleotides matching TRBD2. Losses at the gene ends were 2 bases for V and 7 bases for J; bases not matched to a gene: 6. The length of the CDR3 is 15 residues. Germline V lookup: CDR1 SGHTA, CDR2 FQGTGA. CDR3 nucleotides: TGTGCCAGCAGCTTAGGTAGCGGGAGTACGAATGAGCAGTTCTTC. This encodes CASSLGSGSTNEQFF.

V usage is TRBV24-1 and J usage is TRBJ2-2; possible D gene TRBD1, 5 bases. V lost 9 bases and J 1 base, leaving 8 bases between the germline ends. Germline CDR1 and CDR2: KGHDR and SFDVKD. The CDR3 runs 13 residues. CDR3 in amino acids: CATADRNTGELFF. The CDR3 coding sequence is TGTGCCACCGCCGACAGGAACACCGGGGAGCTGTTTTTT.

V and J are TRBV9 and TRBJ2-5; weak D call: TRBD1 (5 bases). The CDR3 is made up of 15 amino acids. The germline V and J ends were trimmed by 7 bases and 4 bases, with 20 bases remaining between them. From germline, CDR1 is SGDLS and CDR2 YYNGEE. CDR3 nucleotides: TGTGCCAGCTCCTCTCTTCAAGGGGTGGGAGAGACCCAGTACTTC. Protein sequence: CASSSLQGVGETQYF. The complete variable domain, with remaining parts taken from reference TRBV9 and TRBJ2-5, reads DSGVTQTPKHLITATGQRVTLRCSPRSGDLSVYWYQQSLDQGLQFLIQYYNGEERAKGNILERFSAQQFPDLHSELNLSSLELGDSALYFCASSSLQGVGETQYFGPGTRLLVL.

This chain links TRBV9 with TRBJ2-3; unclear D gene. V was clipped by 3 bases and J by 0 bases, with 8 bases between them. This CDR3 region has 14 residues. Germline V gene sequence: CDR1 SGDLS, CDR2 YYNGEE. Here the CDR3 DNA reads TGTGCCAGCAGCGGTCAGGTTAGCACAGATACGCAGTATTTT. Translation gives CASSGQVSTDTQYF.

The rearrangement uses TRBV10-2 and TRBJ1-5; possible D gene TRBD1, 5 bases. The CDR3 has 14 amino acids. Trimming took 0 bases from V and 9 from J, leaving 12 bases between them. CDR1 WSHSY and CDR2 SAAADI come from the germline V gene. This chain's CDR3 is CASSESQTVRPQHF. DNA for the CDR3: TGCGCCAGCAGTGAGTCCCAGACAGTCCGGCCCCAGCATTTT.

The rearrangement joins TRBV12-5 to TRBJ2-1; 7 bases are a match to TRBD1. V shed 2 bases, J shed 15 bases, and the junction held 7 bases outside the gene matches. This CDR3 spans 12 amino acids. The V gene's germline CDR1 is LGHNT and CDR2 FRNRAP. The CDR3 here is CASGLSGTVLFF. Here the CDR3 DNA reads TGTGCTAGTGGTTTGTCCGGGACAGTCTTGTTCTTC.

A single count supports this clone. V usage is TRBV12-3 or TRBV12-4 and J usage is TRBJ1-1, with 9 bases fitting TRBD1. V lost 6 bases, J lost 4 bases, and 3 bases stayed unmatched. The CDR3 totals 13 residues. The CDR3 loop reads CASSQGQGTEAFF. The CDR3 region has the DNA TGTGCCAGCAGCCAGGGACAGGGCACTGAAGCTTTCTTT.

This rearrangement joins TRBV30 to TRBJ2-5, with 8 bases matching TRBD1. Germline CDR1 and CDR2: GTSNPN and SVGIG (reference sequence). The V segment lost 1 base and the J segment 4 bases; nucleotides outside the gene matches: 5. The CDR3 is made up of 14 amino acids. The CDR3 loop is CAWSAGGAGETQYF. CDR3 nucleotide sequence: TGTGCCTGGAGTGCAGGGGGCGCTGGAGAGACCCAGTACTTC.

The chain combines TRBV10-2 with TRBJ1-2, with a tentative D call TRBD1 (5 bases). The length of the CDR3 is 12 residues. The germline gives CDR1 WSHSY, CDR2 SAAADI. V lost 6 bases to trimming and J lost 4 bases, with 9 bases between them. For the CDR3, the DNA is TGCGCCAGCAGGACCGACAGCTATGGCTACACCTTC. This codes for CASRTDSYGYTF.

This chain uses TRBV27 with TRBJ2-3; a possible D gene is TRBD2 (6 bases). The V gene's germline CDR1 is MNHEY and CDR2 SMNVEV (reference sequence). V was trimmed by 6 bases and J by 3 bases, leaving 16 bases between them. CDR3 length equals 15 residues. In DNA form, the CDR3 reads TGTGCCAGCAGACCCACAGCGGGTAGGACAGATACGCAGTATTTT. Its translation: CASRPTAGRTDTQYF.

The gene calls are TRBV27 and TRBJ1-1; 7 positions agree with TRBD1. Trimming at V came to 7 bases and at J to 5 bases, leaving 10 bases not matched to a gene. CDR3 length: 14 amino acids. Germline loops: CDR1 MNHEY, CDR2 SMNVEV (reference sequence). The CDR3 reads CASITFQGGTEAFF. The CDR3 nucleotides are TGTGCCAGCATCACATTCCAGGGGGGAACTGAAGCTTTCTTT.

The chain has TRBV3-1 (or the pseudogene TRBV3-2) and TRBJ1-4, with D unresolved. The germline CDR1 and CDR2 sequences are LGHDT and YNNKEL (reference sequence). The V end was cut by 4 bases, the J end by 5 bases, with 8 bases between. The CDR3 is 13 amino acids. The CDR3 protein is CASSPELNEKLFF. The CDR3 region has the DNA TGTGCCAGCAGCCCTGAGCTAAATGAAAAACTGTTTTTT.

With regard to this clone: The sample has other DNA sequences that encode this CDR3 too. The rearrangement links TRBV3-1 (or the pseudogene TRBV3-2) to TRBJ1-5; D is uncertain. V lost 0 bases and J 3 bases, leaving 6 bases between the germline ends. Germline V gene data show CDR1 as LGHDT and CDR2 as YNNKEL (reference sequence). The CDR3 has 14 residues. The DNA of the CDR3 is TGTGCCAGCAGCCAAGACTTGTCCAATCAGCCCCAGCATTTT. It is translated as CASSQDLSNQPQHF.

This chain links TRBV10-3 with TRBJ1-5; D is possibly TRBD1 (5 bases). V lost 10 bases to trimming and J lost 5 bases, with 15 bases between them. This CDR3 contains 13 residues. Germline CDR1 is ENHRY and CDR2 is SYGVKD. The CDR3 DNA reads as TGTGCCACGCGGGGCGGAAAAGATCAGCCCCAGCATTTT. This codes for CATRGGKDQPQHF.

The CDR3 sequence is CAGRTGVGEQYF. CDR3 nucleotides: TGTGCCGGCCGGACAGGGGTGGGAGAGCAGTACTTC. The chain uses TRBV5-8 and TRBJ2-7; 9 bases align to TRBD1. This CDR3 is built from 12 residues. Germline CDR1 is SGHTS and CDR2 is YDEGEE. After removal of 10 bases from V and 7 bases from J, the junction contained 9 bases not matched to a gene.